This T cell receptor (beta chain) emerged from a study of breast tumors, draining lymph nodes, adjacent tissues. Germline lookup yields CDR1 DFQATT and CDR2 SNEGSKA (reference sequence). The V end lost 5 bases, the J end lost 0 bases, and 16 bases lay between the germline ends. The CDR3 spans 16 residues. Axillary draining lymph nodes of breast cancer patients supplied the node samples. TCRdb re-derived calls from the multiplex PCR reads in MiXCR, one entry per CDR3 protein. The sample consists of some 120,000 distinct CDR3 sequences, nearly 20% of them appearing once. This clonotype was picked up many times. Its antigen is still unknown. Study findings and constraints: Luminal-like breast cancer showed significantly greater tumor-nontumor repertoire similarity than basal-like breast cancer did. Tumor repertoires ranked between lymph nodes and nontumor tissue in diversity, with V and J gene preferences. That most tumor T cells come from lymph nodes remained unproven.

Sequencing was performed on axillary lymph node tissue. This chain joins TRBV20-1 and TRBJ1-4; maybe TRBD1 (6 bases). This clonotype was obtained from a female donor with breast cancer. Some clones in this sample may be carry-over from other donors' samples. The CDR3 region is CSAPSRDKSTNEKLFF. CDR3 sequence (DNA): TGCAGTGCTCCGTCCCGGGACAAGTCAACTAATGAAAAACTGTTTTTT.